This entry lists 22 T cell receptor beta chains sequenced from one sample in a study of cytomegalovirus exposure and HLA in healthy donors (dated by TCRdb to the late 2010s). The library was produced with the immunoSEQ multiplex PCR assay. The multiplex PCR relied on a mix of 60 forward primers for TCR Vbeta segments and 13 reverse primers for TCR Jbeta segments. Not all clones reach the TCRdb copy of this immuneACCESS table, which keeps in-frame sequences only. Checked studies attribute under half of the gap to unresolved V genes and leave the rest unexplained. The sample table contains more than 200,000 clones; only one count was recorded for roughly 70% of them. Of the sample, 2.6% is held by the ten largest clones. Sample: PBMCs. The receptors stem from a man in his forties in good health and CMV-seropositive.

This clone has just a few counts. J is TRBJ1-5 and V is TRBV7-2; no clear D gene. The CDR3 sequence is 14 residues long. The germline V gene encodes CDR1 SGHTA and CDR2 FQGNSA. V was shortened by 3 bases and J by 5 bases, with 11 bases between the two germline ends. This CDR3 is CASSFTRHDQPQHF. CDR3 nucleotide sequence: TGTGCCAGCAGCTTTACCAGGCACGATCAGCCCCAGCATTTT.

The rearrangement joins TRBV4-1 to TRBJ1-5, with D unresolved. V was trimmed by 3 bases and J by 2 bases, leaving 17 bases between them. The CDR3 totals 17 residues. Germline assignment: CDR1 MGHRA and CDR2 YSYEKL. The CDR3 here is CASSHPMAGGGNQPQHF. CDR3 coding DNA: TGCGCCAGCAGCCACCCGATGGCTGGAGGTGGCAATCAGCCCCAGCATTTT.

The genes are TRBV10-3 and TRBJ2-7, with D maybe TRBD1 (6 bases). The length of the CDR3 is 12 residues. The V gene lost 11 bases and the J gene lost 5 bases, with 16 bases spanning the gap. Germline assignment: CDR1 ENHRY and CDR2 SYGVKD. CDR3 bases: TGTGCCTTACGGACAGCCCGGGACGAGCAGTACTTC. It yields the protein CALRTARDEQYF.

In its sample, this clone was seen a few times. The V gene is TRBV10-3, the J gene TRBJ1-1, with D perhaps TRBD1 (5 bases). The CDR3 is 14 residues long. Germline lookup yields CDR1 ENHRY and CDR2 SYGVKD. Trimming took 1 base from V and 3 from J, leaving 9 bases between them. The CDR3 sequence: CAISEWDWDTEAFF. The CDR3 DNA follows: TGTGCCATCAGTGAGTGGGACTGGGACACTGAAGCTTTCTTT.

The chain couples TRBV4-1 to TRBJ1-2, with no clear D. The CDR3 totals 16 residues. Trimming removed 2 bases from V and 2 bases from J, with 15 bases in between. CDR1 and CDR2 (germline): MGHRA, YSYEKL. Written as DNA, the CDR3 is TGCGCCAGCAGCCAAAGGGCGACGGGATCGAACTATGGCTACACCTTC. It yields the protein CASSQRATGSNYGYTF.

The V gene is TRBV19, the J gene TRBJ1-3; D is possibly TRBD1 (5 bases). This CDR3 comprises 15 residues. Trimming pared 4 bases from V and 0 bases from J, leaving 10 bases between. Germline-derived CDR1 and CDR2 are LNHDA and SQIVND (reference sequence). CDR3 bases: TGTGCCAGTAGTACAGACAGAACCTCTGGAAACACCATATATTTT. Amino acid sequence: CASSTDRTSGNTIYF.

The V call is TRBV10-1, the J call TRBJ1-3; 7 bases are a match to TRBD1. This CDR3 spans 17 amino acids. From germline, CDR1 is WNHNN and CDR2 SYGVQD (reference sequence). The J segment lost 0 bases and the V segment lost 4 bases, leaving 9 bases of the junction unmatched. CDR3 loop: CASSGRQGFISGNTIYF. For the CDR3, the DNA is TGCGCCAGCAGTGGACGACAGGGTTTCATCTCTGGAAACACCATATATTTT.

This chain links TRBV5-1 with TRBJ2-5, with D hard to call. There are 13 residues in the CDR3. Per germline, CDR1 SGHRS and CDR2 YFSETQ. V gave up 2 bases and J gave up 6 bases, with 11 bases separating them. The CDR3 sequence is CASSFVGEQTQYF. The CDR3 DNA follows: TGCGCCAGCAGCTTCGTCGGAGAGCAGACCCAGTACTTC.

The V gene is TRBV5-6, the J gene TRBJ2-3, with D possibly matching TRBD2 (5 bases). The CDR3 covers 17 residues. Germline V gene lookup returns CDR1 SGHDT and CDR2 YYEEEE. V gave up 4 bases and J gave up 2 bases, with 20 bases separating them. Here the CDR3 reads CASSPTWRLPYTDTQYF. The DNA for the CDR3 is TGTGCCAGCAGCCCCACCTGGAGGCTCCCCTACACAGATACGCAGTATTTT.

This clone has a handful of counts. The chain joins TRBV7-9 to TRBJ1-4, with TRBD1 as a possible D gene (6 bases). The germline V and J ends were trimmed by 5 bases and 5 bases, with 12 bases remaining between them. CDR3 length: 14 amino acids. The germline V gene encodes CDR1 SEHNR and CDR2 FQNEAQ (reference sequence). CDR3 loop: CASSRPGQNEKLFF. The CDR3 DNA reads TGTGCCAGCAGCCGACCCGGACAGAATGAAAAACTGTTTTTT. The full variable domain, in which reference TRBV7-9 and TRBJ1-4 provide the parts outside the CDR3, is DTGVSQNPRHKITKRGQNVTFRCDPISEHNRLYWYRQTLGQGPEFLTYFQNEAQLEKSRLLSDRFSAERPKGSFSTLEIQRTEQGDSAMYLCASSRPGQNEKLFFGSGTQLSVL.

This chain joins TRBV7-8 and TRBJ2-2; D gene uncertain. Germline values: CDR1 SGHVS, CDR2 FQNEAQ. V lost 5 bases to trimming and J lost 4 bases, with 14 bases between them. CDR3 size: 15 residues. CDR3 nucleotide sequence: TGTGCCAGCAGCGACTCTCTTCAGACCACCGGGGAGCTGTTTTTT. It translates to CASSDSLQTTGELFF.

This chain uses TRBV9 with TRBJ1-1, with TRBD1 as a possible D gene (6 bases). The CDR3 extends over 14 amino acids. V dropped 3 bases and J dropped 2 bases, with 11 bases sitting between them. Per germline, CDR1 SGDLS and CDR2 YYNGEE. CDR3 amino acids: CASSDGQTNTEAFF. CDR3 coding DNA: TGTGCCAGCAGCGACGGACAGACTAACACTGAAGCTTTCTTT.

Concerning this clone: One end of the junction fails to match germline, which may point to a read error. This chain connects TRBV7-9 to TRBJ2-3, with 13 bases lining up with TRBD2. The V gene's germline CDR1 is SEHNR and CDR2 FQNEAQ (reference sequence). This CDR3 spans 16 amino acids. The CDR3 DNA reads TGTTCCAGCAGTCCCGGGACTAGCGGGGGCACAGATACGCAGTATTTT. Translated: CSSSPGTSGGTDTQYF.

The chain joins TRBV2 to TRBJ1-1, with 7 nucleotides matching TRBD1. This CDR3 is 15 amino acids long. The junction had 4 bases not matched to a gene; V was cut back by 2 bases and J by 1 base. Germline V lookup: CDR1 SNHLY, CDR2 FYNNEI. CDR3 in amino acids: CASSERGLKNTEAFF. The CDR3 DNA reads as TGTGCCAGCAGTGAAAGGGGGCTGAAGAACACTGAAGCTTTCTTT. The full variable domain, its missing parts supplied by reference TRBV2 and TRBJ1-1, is EPEVTQTPSHQVTQMGQEVILRCVPISNHLYFYWYRQILGQKVEFLVSFYNNEISEKSEIFDDQFSVERPDGSNFTLKIRSTKLEDSAMYFCASSERGLKNTEAFFGQGTRLTVV.

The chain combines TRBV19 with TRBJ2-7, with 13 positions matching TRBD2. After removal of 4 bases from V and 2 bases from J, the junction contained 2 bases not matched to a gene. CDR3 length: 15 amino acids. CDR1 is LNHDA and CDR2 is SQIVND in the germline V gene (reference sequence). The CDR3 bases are TGTGCCAGTAGTACCGGGACTAGCGGGACCTACGAGCAGTACTTC. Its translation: CASSTGTSGTYEQYF.

The CDR3 coding sequence is TGTGCCAGCAGCTCAAGTCCGGATGAGCAGTTCTTC. It specifies CASSSSPDEQFF. The chain is built from TRBV7-9 and TRBJ2-1; D unresolved. CDR1 and CDR2 (germline): SEHNR, FQNEAQ (reference sequence). V gave up 4 bases and J gave up 8 bases, with 9 bases separating them. The CDR3 extends over 12 amino acids.

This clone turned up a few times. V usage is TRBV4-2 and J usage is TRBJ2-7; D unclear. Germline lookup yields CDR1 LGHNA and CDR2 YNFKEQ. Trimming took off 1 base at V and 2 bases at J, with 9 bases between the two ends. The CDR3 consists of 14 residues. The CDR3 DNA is TGTGCCAGCAGCCAAGCCCCGAGCACCTACGAGCAGTACTTC. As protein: CASSQAPSTYEQYF.

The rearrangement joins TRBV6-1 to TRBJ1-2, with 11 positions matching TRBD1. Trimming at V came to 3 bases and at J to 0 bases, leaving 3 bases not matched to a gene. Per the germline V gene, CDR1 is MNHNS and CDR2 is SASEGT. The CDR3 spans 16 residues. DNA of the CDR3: TGTGCCAGCAGTGATCCGGGACAGGGGGCTAACTATGGCTACACCTTC. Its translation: CASSDPGQGANYGYTF.

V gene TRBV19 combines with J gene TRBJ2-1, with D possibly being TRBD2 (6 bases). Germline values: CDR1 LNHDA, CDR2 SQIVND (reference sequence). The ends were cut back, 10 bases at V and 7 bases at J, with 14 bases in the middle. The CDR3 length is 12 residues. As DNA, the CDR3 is TGTGCCACCCAAAAGGCGGGGAATGAGCAGTTCTTC. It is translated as CATQKAGNEQFF.

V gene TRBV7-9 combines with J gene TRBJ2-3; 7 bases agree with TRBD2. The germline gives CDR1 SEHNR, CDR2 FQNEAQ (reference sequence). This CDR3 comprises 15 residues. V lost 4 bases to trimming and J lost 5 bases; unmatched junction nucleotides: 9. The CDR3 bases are TGTGCCAGCAGCTCCGGGTGGGGCGGGGGAGATACGCAGTATTTT. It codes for CASSSGWGGGDTQYF.

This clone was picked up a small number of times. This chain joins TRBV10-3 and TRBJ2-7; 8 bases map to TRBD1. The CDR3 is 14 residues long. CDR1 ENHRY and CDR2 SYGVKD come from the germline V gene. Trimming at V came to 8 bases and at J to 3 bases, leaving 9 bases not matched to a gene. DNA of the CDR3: TGTGCCATCTCTCGGGGACAGGAAGGCTACGAGCAGTACTTC. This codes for CAISRGQEGYEQYF.

This CDR3 reads CASLPQGWGISNQPQHF. The CDR3 DNA follows: TGTGCCAGCCTTCCACAGGGGTGGGGTATTAGCAATCAGCCCCAGCATTTT. This sequence joins TRBV28 and TRBJ1-5; 7 positions agree with TRBD1. CDR3 length: 17 amino acids. J lost 0 bases, V lost 8 bases, and 13 bases had no gene match. In germline, CDR1 is MDHEN, CDR2 SYDVKM.